Given below is one TCR beta chain in context. The antigen remains undetermined. This entry is derived from a study of cytomegalovirus exposure and HLA in healthy donors. Some clones are missing from TCRdb's copy, which holds only in-frame ones; the method was immunoSEQ multiplex PCR. The sample gives 150,000 to 200,000 clones, about 82% of which show up once; about 1.5% is in the top ten. This CDR3 region has 13 residues. Germline CDR1 SGDLS, CDR2 YYNGEE. Study-wide results and limits: A later analysis found first-cohort TCR clusters tended to co-occur in the 120 validation repertoires.

The sequenced sample consisted of PBMCs. The receptor comes from a woman aged 18 to 35 in good health and CMV-seronegative. V and J are TRBV9 and TRBJ2-3, with D possibly TRBD2 on 6 matching bases. CDR3 nucleotides: TGTCCGGGGGAGTTGGTGTTCACAGATACGCAGTATTTT. Encoded protein: CPGELVFTDTQYF.